A selection of T cell receptor beta chains follows, all from one sample in a study of T cells in Graves' hyperthyroidism and ophthalmopathy. MiXCR, applied by TCRdb to the multiplex PCR reads, yields one record per CDR3 protein. The sample shows roughly 700,000 distinct CDR3 sequences, about 18% of them seen only once. Sequencing input: blood. The source is a man aged 50-59 years with Graves' hyperthyroidism. The CDR3 runs from the conserved cysteine through the conserved F or W. Fields, in order: D gene, J gene, clone size, V gene, CDR3 DNA, CDR3 protein. The D gene is left open where the match is weak. Clone size is shown for a subset of rows, as once, few, many or a class of expanded clone.

>TRBD1|TRBJ2-3|many|TRBV7-8
TGTGCCAGCAGCTTGGCCCGGGACAGGGGGCGTCCAGATACGCAGTATTTT
CASSLARDRGRPDTQYF
>TRBD1|TRBJ2-7|few|TRBV28
TGTGCCAGCAGTTTATCCGGGACAGCCGTCCCCTACGAGCAGTACTTC
CASSLSGTAVPYEQYF
>TRBD2|TRBJ2-1|few|TRBV7-8
TGTGCCAGCAGCCGGACTAGCGGTTCGAGCTCCTACAATGAGCAGTTCTTC
CASSRTSGSSSYNEQFF
>TRBD1|TRBJ1-1|few|TRBV27
TGTGCCAGCAGTTTACCCCCAGGGGGGAGGACTGAAGCTTTCTTT
CASSLPPGGRTEAFF
>-|TRBJ1-6|many|TRBV9
TGTGCCAGCAGCGAGGGCTGGGATAATTCACCCCTCCACTTT
CASSEGWDNSPLHF
>TRBD2|TRBJ2-7|many|TRBV28
TGTGCCAGCAGTTGGGGACTAGCGGGAGGTTACGAGCAGTACTTC
CASSWGLAGGYEQYF
>TRBD1|TRBJ1-2|once|TRBV19
TGTGCCAGTAGTCGGACAGGGCCGAATCCTGGCTACACCTTC
CASSRTGPNPGYTF
>-|TRBJ1-2|few|TRBV5-1
TGCGCCAGCAGCTGGGACCGCAATAACTATGGCTACACCTTC
CASSWDRNNYGYTF
>-|TRBJ1-1|-|TRBV7-9
TGTGCCAGCAGCCAAGGGGGTCACACTGAAGCTTTCTTT
CASSQGGHTEAFF
>-|TRBJ2-2|many|TRBV5-1
TGCGCCAGCAGCTTGGCAAGCGGGGAGCTGTTTTTT
CASSLASGELFF
>-|TRBJ2-3|few|TRBV14
TGTGCCAGCAGCCAAGTGAGGATGGGGGATACGCAGTATTTT
CASSQVRMGDTQYF
>-|TRBJ2-1|-|TRBV10-1
TGCGCCAGCAGTGAGAAAACTCCCCGGAATGAGCAGTTCTTC
CASSEKTPRNEQFF
>-|TRBJ1-2|-|TRBV5-1
TGCGCCAGCAGCTTGGTTGGGACAAATGGCTACACCTTC
CASSLVGTNGYTF
>TRBD1|TRBJ1-1|many|TRBV11-2
TGTGCCAGCAGCTTAGAAGTCGACAGGGCTGAAGCTTTCTTT
CASSLEVDRAEAFF
>TRBD1|TRBJ1-2|few|TRBV12-3/TRBV12-4
TGTGCCAGCAGTCCGGGACAGGGTTTAAGCTACACCTTC
CASSPGQGLSYTF
>TRBD1|TRBJ1-3|few|TRBV27
TGTGCCAGCAGCCCGACAGGGGAAACTGGAAACACCATATATTTT
CASSPTGETGNTIYF
>-|TRBJ2-1|many|TRBV27
TGTGCCAGCAGTACTCGACAGTTCGACCCCAACAATGAGCAGTTCTTC
CASSTRQFDPNNEQFF
>-|TRBJ2-7|-|TRBV14
TGTGCCAGCAGCCCCATGGGGCCAGCCGGCTACGAGCAGTACTTC
CASSPMGPAGYEQYF
>-|TRBJ1-2|-|TRBV7-8
TGTGCCAGCAGCTTAGGGGCAGGGCAATATGGCTACACCTTC
CASSLGAGQYGYTF
>-|TRBJ2-3|many|TRBV6-2/TRBV6-3
TGTGCCAGCAGTTACTCGACCCACGGCGGGAGCACAGATACGCAGTATTTT
CASSYSTHGGSTDTQYF
>TRBD1|TRBJ2-1|-|TRBV14
TGTGCCAGCAGCCAGAATCCGGGACAGGGTTCGAGGGAGCAGTTCTTC
CASSQNPGQGSREQFF
>-|TRBJ1-2|many|TRBV28
TGTGCCAGCAGTTTAATGCGCCGCAGTCGACAAGGCTACACCTTC
CASSLMRRSRQGYTF
>TRBD1|TRBJ2-7|few|TRBV10-2
TGCGCCAGCAGTGAGGTCGTTCAGTGGGACAGGGGTTACGAGCAGTACTTC
CASSEVVQWDRGYEQYF
>TRBD2|TRBJ2-7|many|TRBV6-1
TGTGCCAGCAGTTCCCTTAGCGGGAGGTGGGTCTACGAGCAGTACTTC
CASSSLSGRWVYEQYF
>-|TRBJ2-1|few|TRBV5-1
TGCGCCAGCAGCTTGGACAGCCGCTCCTACAATGAGCAGTTCTTC
CASSLDSRSYNEQFF
>TRBD2|TRBJ2-3|few|TRBV6-6
TGTGCCAGCAGTTACCAACTAGCGGGAGGTACAGATACGCAGTATTTT
CASSYQLAGGTDTQYF
>-|TRBJ2-1|many|TRBV6-1
TGTGCCAGCAGTGCCCGGGGTGGCGCCTACAATGAGCAGTTCTTC
CASSARGGAYNEQFF
>TRBD1|TRBJ2-1|few|TRBV28
TGTGCCAGCAGCGCCCCCAGGGGGCTTTTCGGGGATGAGCAGTTCTTC
CASSAPRGLFGDEQFF
>TRBD1|TRBJ1-2|once|TRBV2
TGTGCCAGCAGCCCGATTTTGACAGGGGACATCTATGGCTACACCTTC
CASSPILTGDIYGYTF
>TRBD2|TRBJ2-2|many|TRBV12-3/TRBV12-4
TGTGCCAGCAGTTTTAGTTGGGCGGGAGAGAATCCCGGGGAGCTGTTTTTT
CASSFSWAGENPGELFF
>-|TRBJ2-3|many|TRBV5-1
TGCGCCAGCAGCTTCAACCACCGGGACCTGTCAACAGATACGCAGTATTTT
CASSFNHRDLSTDTQYF
>-|TRBJ2-7|-|TRBV7-9
TGTGCCAGCACAGGGTTGGCAAGCGAGCAGTACTTC
CASTGLASEQYF
>TRBD1|TRBJ1-2|many|TRBV27
TGTGCCAGCAGTCTGACAGGGACCCATATCAATAACTATGGCTACACCTTC
CASSLTGTHINNYGYTF
>TRBD1|TRBJ1-2|many|TRBV28
TGTGCCAGCAGTCCACCCGGGACAGCAACCTATGGCTACACCTTC
CASSPPGTATYGYTF
>-|TRBJ1-1|-|TRBV10-3
TGTGCCATCAGTGAACCCTCCTCAGGGACTGAAGCTTTCTTT
CAISEPSSGTEAFF
>-|TRBJ2-1|many|TRBV9
TGTGCCAGCAGCGTGGGGGTTTCCTACAATGAGCAGTTCTTC
CASSVGVSYNEQFF
>-|TRBJ2-7|once|TRBV4-1
TGCGCCAGCAGCCAAGGCCCTCCCGGACTAACAACCTACGAGCAGTACTTC
CASSQGPPGLTTYEQYF
>-|TRBJ2-3|many|TRBV27
TGTGCCAGCAGCTCTCGAAGAGATACGCAGTATTTT
CASSSRRDTQYF
>-|TRBJ1-1|many|TRBV3-1
TGTGCCAGCAGCCGAGAGACAGGCATACCCCTTTCTGAAGCTTTCTTT
CASSRETGIPLSEAFF
>-|TRBJ2-7|many|TRBV2
TGTGCCAGCAGTGTTAGCAGGGATGCCCACGAGCAGTACTTC
CASSVSRDAHEQYF
>TRBD2|TRBJ2-7|many|TRBV13
TGTGCCAGCAGTCTCAGTCCGGGACTAGAGACCTACGAGCAGTACTTC
CASSLSPGLETYEQYF
>-|TRBJ2-2|-|TRBV15
TGTGCCACCAGCAGAGGAGCGGCCACCACCGGGGAGCTGTTTTTT
CATSRGAATTGELFF
>TRBD1|TRBJ1-5|-|TRBV19
TGTGCCAGTAGCACACAGACAGGGGCAAATCAGCCCCAGCATTTT
CASSTQTGANQPQHF
>-|TRBJ2-7|many|TRBV28
TGTGCCAGCAGCCGGTCCGGCTCCTACGAGCAGTACTTC
CASSRSGSYEQYF